The present TCR beta chain was sequenced within a study of radiation and T cells in renal cell carcinoma. Some clones are missing from TCRdb's copy, which holds only in-frame ones; the method was immunoSEQ multiplex PCR. The sample has some 150,000 clones; approximately 88% are singletons. Per germline, CDR1 SEHNR and CDR2 FQNEAQ (reference sequence). The CDR3 is made up of 13 amino acids. The V end lost 5 bases, the J end lost 4 bases, and 11 bases lay between the germline ends. Time point of the sample: blood 2 weeks post-SBRT. Treatment of the sample: 15 Gy SBRT to primary tumor, nephrectomy 4 weeks later. This renal cell carcinoma was of the clear cell type. As regards this clone: Its target is unknown.

Whole-study findings and limits: From baseline, blood top tumor clonotypes peaked at 2 weeks post-radiation.

This receptor was identified in a woman between 50 and 59 years old with renal cell carcinoma. This specimen consisted of blood, obtained from a patient whose treatment included radiotherapy and nephrectomy. This sequence joins TRBV7-9 and TRBJ1-2; D ambiguous. CDR3 in DNA: TGTGCCAGCAGCACCGGGAGCCTCTATGGCTACACCTTC. Translation gives CASSTGSLYGYTF. Looking up the rest from reference TRBV7-9 and TRBJ1-2 gives the full variable domain: DTGVSQNPRHKITKRGQNVTFRCDPISEHNRLYWYRQTLGQGPEFLTYFQNEAQLEKSRLLSDRFSAERPKGSFSTLEIQRTEQGDSAMYLCASSTGSLYGYTFGSGTRLTVV.